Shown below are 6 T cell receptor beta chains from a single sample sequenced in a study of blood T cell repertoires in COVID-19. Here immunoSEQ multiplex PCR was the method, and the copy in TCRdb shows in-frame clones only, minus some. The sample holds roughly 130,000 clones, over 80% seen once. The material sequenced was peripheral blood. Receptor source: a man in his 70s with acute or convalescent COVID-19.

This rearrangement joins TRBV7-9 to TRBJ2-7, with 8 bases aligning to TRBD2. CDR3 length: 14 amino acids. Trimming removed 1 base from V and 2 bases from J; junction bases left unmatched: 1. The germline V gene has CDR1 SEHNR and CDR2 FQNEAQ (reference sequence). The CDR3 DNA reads TGTGCCAGCAGCTTAGTCGGGGGGGCCTACGAGCAGTACTTC. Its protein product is CASSLVGGAYEQYF.

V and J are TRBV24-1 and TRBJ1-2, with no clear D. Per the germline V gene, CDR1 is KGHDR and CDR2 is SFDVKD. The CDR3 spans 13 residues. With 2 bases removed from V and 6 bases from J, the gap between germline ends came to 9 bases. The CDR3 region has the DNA TGTGCCACCAGTGATTCCGGGGTTGATGGCTACACCTTC. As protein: CATSDSGVDGYTF.

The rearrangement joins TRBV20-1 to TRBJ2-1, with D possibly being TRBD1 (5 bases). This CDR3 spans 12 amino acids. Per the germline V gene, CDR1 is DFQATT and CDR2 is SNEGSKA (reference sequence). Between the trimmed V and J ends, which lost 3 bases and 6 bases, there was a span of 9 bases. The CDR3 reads CSASQGSNEQFF. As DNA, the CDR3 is TGCAGTGCTAGTCAGGGATCCAATGAGCAGTTCTTC.

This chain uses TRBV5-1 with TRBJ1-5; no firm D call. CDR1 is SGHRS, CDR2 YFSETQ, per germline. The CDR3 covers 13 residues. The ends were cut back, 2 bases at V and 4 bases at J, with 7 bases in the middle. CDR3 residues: CASSLEANQPQHF. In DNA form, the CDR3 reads TGCGCCAGCAGCTTAGAGGCGAATCAGCCCCAGCATTTT.

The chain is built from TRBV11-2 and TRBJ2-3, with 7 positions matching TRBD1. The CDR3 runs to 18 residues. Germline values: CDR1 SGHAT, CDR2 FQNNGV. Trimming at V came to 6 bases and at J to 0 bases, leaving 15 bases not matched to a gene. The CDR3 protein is CASSSQGVQGASTDTQYF. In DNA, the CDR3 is TGTGCCAGCAGTTCCCAGGGGGTGCAGGGCGCCAGCACAGATACGCAGTATTTT.

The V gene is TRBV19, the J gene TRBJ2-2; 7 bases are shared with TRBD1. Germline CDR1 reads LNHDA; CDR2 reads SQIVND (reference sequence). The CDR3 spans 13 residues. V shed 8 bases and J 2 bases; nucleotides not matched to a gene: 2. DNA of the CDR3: TGTGCCAGTCAGGGGGTAAACACCGGGGAGCTGTTTTTT. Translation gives CASQGVNTGELFF.